This note documents a single T cell receptor (beta chain) sequence. The data were obtained in a study of OX40 agonist ivuxolimab in advanced cancers. The germline CDR1 and CDR2 sequences are SGHTA and FQGNSA. The CDR3 sequence is 15 residues long. V was clipped by 3 bases and J by 2 bases, with 12 bases between them. Sequencing was performed with immunoSEQ multiplex PCR; in TCRdb, only in-frame clones are kept and a portion is missing. The sample has under 85,000 clones; 85% to 95% are singletons. The sample was CD4+ or CD8+ T cells sorted from blood, taken in a trial of the OX40 agonist ivuxolimab. The origin of this receptor is an adult with an advanced solid tumor such as melanoma, head and neck, liver or kidney cancer. The gene calls are TRBV7-2 and TRBJ2-3; D gene ambiguous. DNA for the CDR3: TGTGCCAGCAGCTTTGCCTGGGCGACCACAGATACGCAGTATTTT. Protein product: CASSFAWATTDTQYF.